These 11 T cell receptor beta chains came from one sample sequenced in a study of molecular identifiers for immune sequencing clone quantification. TCRdb reprocessed the PCR reads via MiXCR and lists one record per CDR3 protein. The data hold about 89,000 distinct CDR3 sequences, with around a fifth observed a single time. Sequencing was done on a sample of naive CD8+ T cells from blood, with Jurkat cell RNA spiked in. Sample subset: FACS-sorted CD8+CD4-CCR7+CD45RA+ naive T cells. These receptors were taken from a human donor in good health. Some libraries in this study had Jurkat cell RNA spiked in.

This clonotype was recorded at least ten times. The CDR3 protein is CASSYGRAYEQYF. The CDR3 DNA reads TGTGCCAGCAGTTACGGGAGAGCCTACGAGCAGTACTTC. The rearrangement uses TRBV6-2 or TRBV6-3 and TRBJ2-7, with TRBD2 as a possible D gene (5 bases). The germline V gene encodes CDR1 MNHEY and CDR2 SVGEGT. The CDR3 length is 13 residues. Trimming took off 2 bases at V and 2 bases at J, with 7 bases between the two ends.

This clonotype was detected many times. The rearrangement uses TRBV25-1 and TRBJ2-1, with 11 bases aligning to TRBD2. Germline loops: CDR1 MGHDK, CDR2 SYGVNS. CDR3 size: 17 residues. The V gene end was trimmed by 5 bases and the J gene end by 5 bases; junction bases not matched to a gene: 11. This CDR3 reads CASSWDSGRAFDNEQFF. The CDR3 region has the DNA TGTGCCAGCAGTTGGGATAGCGGGAGGGCCTTTGACAATGAGCAGTTCTTC.

This clonotype was detected ten times or more. The J gene is TRBJ1-1, the V gene TRBV5-1; D remains ambiguous. Per germline, CDR1 SGHRS and CDR2 YFSETQ. The V and J ends lost 1 base and 0 bases respectively, with 4 bases between them. The CDR3 is made up of 13 amino acids. In DNA, the CDR3 is TGCGCCAGCAGCTTGACGGTGAACACTGAAGCTTTCTTT. Protein sequence: CASSLTVNTEAFF.

The table lists this clonotype with many counts. The chain joins TRBV30 to TRBJ2-7; D unresolved. CDR1 is GTSNPN, CDR2 SVGIG, per germline (reference sequence). This CDR3 comprises 13 residues. V was pared by 0 bases and J by 0 bases, with 6 bases between. DNA for the CDR3: TGTGCCTGGAGTGTGGGGTTCTCCTACGAGCAGTACTTC. Its protein is CAWSVGFSYEQYF.

The chain is built from TRBV27 and TRBJ1-4, with D possibly matching TRBD1 (5 bases). The V gene lost 0 bases and the J gene lost 7 bases, with 15 bases spanning the gap. CDR3 length equals 16 residues. CDR1 is MNHEY, CDR2 SMNVEV, per germline (reference sequence). CDR3: CASSLSGRGYGEKLFF. The CDR3 region has the DNA TGTGCCAGCAGTTTATCGGGTCGGGGGTATGGTGAAAAACTGTTTTTT.

The chain combines TRBV7-6 with TRBJ2-5, with 10 bases fitting TRBD2. The length of the CDR3 is 18 residues. The junction had 15 bases not matched to a gene; V was cut back by 7 bases and J by 1 base. Germline V lookup: CDR1 SGHVS, CDR2 FNYEAQ. CDR3 nucleotide sequence: TGTGCCAGCACCTCGTCTGCCCCAAGCGGGGGGGTCCAAGAGACCCAGTACTTC. Protein: CASTSSAPSGGVQETQYF.

This clonotype was picked up many times. The V and J genes are TRBV20-1 and TRBJ2-7; maybe TRBD1 (5 bases). V was pared by 5 bases and J by 4 bases, with 15 bases between. CDR1 and CDR2 (germline): DFQATT, SNEGSKA (reference sequence). CDR3 length: 13 amino acids. CDR3 bases: TGCAGTGCTTATTCAGGGTTGGCGTACGAGCAGTACTTC. Translated, it gives CSAYSGLAYEQYF.

This clonotype came up many times. The chain carries TRBV19 and TRBJ2-7, with no clear D. The CDR3 is 15 residues long. Germline V gene lookup returns CDR1 LNHDA and CDR2 SQIVND (reference sequence). Trimming stripped 5 bases from V and 3 bases from J, with 17 bases between. In DNA, the CDR3 is TGTGCCAGTAGTGCAGCCGCCGGGTCGTACTACGAGCAGTACTTC. Residues: CASSAAAGSYYEQYF.

This clonotype occurred many times. The chain uses TRBV24-1 and TRBJ2-2, with D unclear. With 4 bases removed from V and 2 bases from J, the gap between germline ends came to 4 bases. Germline V CDR1 and CDR2: KGHDR, SFDVKD. CDR3 size: 13 residues. The CDR3 loop is CATSDPNTGELFF. The CDR3 nucleotides read TGTGCCACCAGTGACCCCAACACCGGGGAGCTGTTTTTT.

On this clonotype itself: Just one base apart from a much larger clone, this may be a read error. The J gene is TRBJ2-1, the V gene TRBV7-6; TRBD2 agrees at 8 bases. The V gene's germline CDR1 is SGHVS and CDR2 FNYEAQ. The CDR3 extends over 13 amino acids. The CDR3 DNA is TGTGCCAGCGGGCCCTTACTAGCGGAGGAGCCGGACTTC. This translates into CASGPLLAEEPDF.

The table lists this clonotype with many counts. The chain employs TRBV4-1 and TRBJ1-1; tentative D call: TRBD1 (5 bases). The CDR3 consists of 12 residues. CDR1 is MGHRA and CDR2 is YSYEKL in the germline V gene. V lost 2 bases, J lost 10 bases, and 11 bases lay in between. The CDR3: CASSQSSGGAFF. CDR3 bases: TGCGCCAGCAGCCAAAGCTCTGGGGGAGCTTTCTTT.